This T cell receptor (beta chain) comes out of a study of shared clonotypes between healthy human individuals (dated by TCRdb to the early 2020s). A note on the overall study: The cohort comprised a couple of women and a few men aged 18 to 49 years. The study deeply sequenced blood TCR repertoires of about five healthy adults to estimate repertoire size and the extent of clonotype sharing between individuals. To increase sequencing depth and limit assay-specific biases, TCR repertoire library preparation and sequencing were carried out by different laboratories using diverse techniques. Each donor's leukapheresis produced roughly between about 0.9 and 9.5 billion PBMCs.

As encoded in the germline V gene, CDR1 is WSHSY while CDR2 is SAAADI. Measured from the cysteine to the phenylalanine, the CDR3 is 15 residues long. The only DNA kept is the CDR3, 45 bases in frame from the first base. The V end gives up 6 bases and the J end 2 bases, leaving 7 bases in the junction not matched to a gene. The donors were healthy, HIV-negative adults who had no recently reported acute infections or vaccinations. All donors were Caucasian adults living in Nashville, Tennessee, USA. For unsorted samples, about 90 million PBMCs were counted and genomic DNA was extracted with the QIAamp DNA Blood Mini kit. After blood collection by leukapheresis, PBMCs were isolated using Ficoll-Histopaque density gradient centrifugation and then cryopreserved in the vapor phase of liquid nitrogen. Overall results and qualifications from the work: Because the study included only a small number of donors, the genetic and exposure-history diversity represented was limited. Sampling was limited to blood, and TCR repertoires in tissue likely differ from TCR repertoires in blood. Pairwise subsampling indicated that sequencing depth was expected to affect the degree of clonotype sharing among donors.

Worth noting for this clone: Its recognized antigen is unknown. There are no base qualities to consult, and no much larger clone falls within one base.

Using the deep immunoSEQ assay, multiplex PCR amplified TCR CDR3 regions from genomic DNA. Extracted genomic DNA from each cell subset was spread evenly across all wells of several immunoSEQ 96-well plates, with each plate serving as a replicate. For unsorted PBMC, each replicate PCR was loaded with 250 to 300 ng genomic DNA, equivalent to some 27,000 T cell genomes. Ten immunoSEQ deep assay plates were used to sequence unsorted PBMC genomic DNA. The purified libraries were quantified using a Qubit 3.0 fluorometer, sized with a Bioanalyzer 2100, and then quantified again using the KAPA Library Quantification kit. Each immunoSEQ 96-well plate was sequenced on its own single-read 150-cycle Illumina NextSeq 550 flow cell. The authors processed their data as follows. The immunoSEQ output contained only junctional sequences without quality scores, so filtering could not match that applied to full-length reads. To assign V/J genes and CDR3, sequences were annotated against IMGT germline references using PyIR, a Python wrapper for IgBLAST v1.9. Reads were removed for weak V/J assignments (E-value above 1e-6), missing CDR3, stop codons, out-of-frame junctions, or ambiguous translated residues. V3J clonotypes were defined by identical inferred V gene, J gene, and CDR3 amino acid sequence. Percentage overlap between repertoires was computed as shared unique clonotypes divided by the size of the smaller repertoire. RTK rarefaction, the Chao1 estimator, and Recon v2.1 estimates of unobserved clonotypes were used to assess repertoire richness. Not all clones reach the TCRdb copy of this immuneACCESS table, which keeps in-frame sequences only. Checked studies attribute under half of the gap to unresolved V genes and leave the rest unexplained. V, J and clone size are taken as reported in that table, and D and trimming were inferred from the DNA itself. The sample contains around 500,000 clones, approximately 81% of them found a single time. Over 9.5% of the sample belongs to the ten largest clones.

The source of this sequence is a middle-aged woman in good health. Some clones in this sample may be carry-over from other donors' samples. The rearranged segments are TRBV10-2 and TRBJ1-5, with TRBD1 matching 7 junction bases. Sequencing used PBMCs. Here the CDR3 is given as CASSRVQGRNQPQHF. The nucleotide sequence reads TGCGCCAGCAGCCGGGTACAGGGGCGCAATCAGCCCCAGCATTTT.